The rows below give T cell receptor beta chains drawn from one sample of a study of shared clonotypes between healthy human individuals. Repertoires were generated with immunoSEQ multiplex PCR, while TCRdb's copy carries only in-frame clones and drops some. The data contain roughly 2.1 million clones, around 93% of them singletons. Sequenced sample: naive CD8+ T cells from PBMCs. The receptors come from a man aged 18 to 29 in good health. Some clones in this sample may be carry-over from other donors' samples. Each CDR3 is given with its conserved first and last residue. Each record gives: clone size, V gene, D gene, J gene, CDR3 protein, CDR3 DNA. The D gene is left open where the match is weak. Clone size is not always given. Where it is, it says once, few, many or a class for expanded clones.

-	TRBV4-3	-	TRBJ2-7	CASSQHSGGVEQYF	TGCGCCAGCAGCCAACACTCGGGGGGCGTCGAGCAGTACTTC
-	TRBV19	-	TRBJ2-3	CASSYSGLPDTQYF	TGTGCCAGTAGTTACTCAGGGTTACCAGATACGCAGTATTTT
-	TRBV4-1	-	TRBJ2-2	CASSQISGELFF	TGCGCCAGCAGCCAAATCTCCGGGGAGCTGTTTTTT
-	TRBV9	TRBD2	TRBJ2-7	CASSPRGIGRGNEQYF	TGTGCCAGCAGCCCTAGAGGGATCGGGAGGGGCAACGAGCAGTACTTC
once	TRBV10-3	-	TRBJ2-3	CAISESSSTDTQYF	TGTGCCATCAGTGAGTCGAGCAGCACAGATACGCAGTATTTT
-	TRBV4-1	-	TRBJ2-7	CASSHHLLNEQYF	TGCGCCAGCAGCCACCACCTACTGAACGAGCAGTACTTC
once	TRBV14	-	TRBJ2-1	CASSQDLAFLARGYEQFF	TGTGCCAGCAGCCAAGATCTTGCGTTTCTAGCTCGCGGCTATGAGCAGTTCTTC
-	TRBV7-9	-	TRBJ1-5	CASSLGGQPQHF	TGTGCCAGCAGCTTAGGAGGTCAGCCCCAGCATTTT
-	TRBV4-1	TRBD2	TRBJ2-1	CASSQVPGLAGANEQFF	TGCGCCAGCAGCCAAGTTCCCGGACTAGCGGGAGCCAATGAGCAGTTCTTC
once	TRBV7-7	TRBD1	TRBJ2-1	CASSLGQGVGNEQFF	TGTGCCAGCAGCTTAGGACAGGGGGTCGGCAATGAGCAGTTCTTC
-	TRBV15	TRBD2	TRBJ2-3	CATSRDLAGRFVDTQYF	TGTGCCACCAGCAGAGATCTAGCGGGGCGGTTCGTTGATACGCAGTATTTT
-	TRBV28	-	TRBJ2-7	CASISGPNSYEQYF	TGTGCCAGCATATCCGGACCAAACTCCTACGAGCAGTACTTC
-	TRBV15	-	TRBJ2-7	CATSRGLPGSPYEQYF	TGTGCCACCAGCAGAGGCCTCCCGGGTTCCCCCTACGAGCAGTACTTC
-	TRBV5-3	-	TRBJ2-7	CARFPPQTGVREQYF	TGTGCCAGATTCCCCCCTCAGACGGGAGTAAGGGAGCAGTACTTC
-	TRBV29-1	TRBD2	TRBJ2-7	CSVGSGRWTEQYF	TGCAGCGTCGGATCCGGGAGGTGGACCGAGCAGTACTTC
-	TRBV27	TRBD2	TRBJ2-7	CASSLFSGRHSYEQYF	TGTGCCAGCAGTTTATTTAGCGGGAGGCACTCCTACGAGCAGTACTTC
once	TRBV18	TRBD2	TRBJ2-5	CASSPPTIAGVWETQYF	TGTGCCAGCTCCCCCCCTACGATAGCGGGAGTATGGGAGACCCAGTACTTC
-	TRBV28	TRBD1	TRBJ1-2	CASSRPGQGDYGYTF	TGTGCCAGCAGTAGGCCGGGACAGGGGGACTATGGCTACACCTTC
-	TRBV18	-	TRBJ2-4	CASSPEPDDIQYF	TGTGCCAGCTCGCCAGAGCCGGACGATATTCAGTACTTC
-	TRBV28	TRBD1	TRBJ1-1	CASSLLRDSLNTEAFF	TGTGCCAGCAGTTTATTACGGGACAGTCTTAACACTGAAGCTTTCTTT